This T cell receptor beta chain was captured by sequencing in a study of T-cell reconstitution after alpha-beta-depleted transplantation in children. Study-wide results and limits: Elevated TCRbeta diversity at day 60 was traced, in some patients, to surviving recipient T cells and thymic progenitors. At one year after transplant, newly produced T cells mostly accounted for T-cell counts and diversity. Reportedly, only several hundred clones from non-depleted graft cells drove alpha-beta T-cell counts at about two months.

The CDR3 runs to 14 residues. Germline V gene data show CDR1 as SQVTM and CDR2 as ANQGSEA. The V gene end was trimmed by 3 bases and the J gene end by 5 bases; junction bases not matched to a gene: 9. This clonotype was seen at least ten times. Its antigen is unidentified. This sample's TCRbeta library carried unique molecular identifier barcodes. TCRdb fed the PCR reads into MiXCR, producing one record per CDR3 protein. Among fewer than 550,000 distinct CDR3 sequences listed, 8% to 11% were seen once. The source material was PBMCs, sampled before TCRalphabeta/CD19-depleted stem cell transplant. The genes are TRBV29-1 and TRBJ2-7; 8 bases map to TRBD1. This TCR derives from a child aged 2 to 15 with inherited bone marrow failure, due to receive a stem cell transplant. Written as DNA, the CDR3 is TGCAGCGTTGACGGGACAGGAGGATCTAACGAGCAGTACTTC. Its translation: CSVDGTGGSNEQYF.